The 2 T cell receptor beta chains below were found in one sample sequenced in a study of regulatory T cells in long-lasting Graves disease. Time point of the sample: newly diagnosed GD, antithyroid drugs for less than 3 months. TCR sequences were obtained from RNA taken from PBMCs. Construction of TCR beta libraries relied on iRepertoire HTBI primers and on Arm-PCR targeting CDR3 regions. TCRdb re-analysed the multiplex PCR reads in MiXCR, keeping a single row per CDR3 protein. The sample lists fewer than 400,000 distinct CDR3 sequences; about 18% were seen once. The specimen was peripheral blood mononuclear cells (PBMCs), collected at new diagnosis, from a patient treated with antithyroid drugs. The receptors come from a female donor with Graves disease.

This clonotype showed up many times. The chain links TRBV10-2 to TRBJ2-1; no definite D call. CDR3 length equals 13 residues. V lost 4 bases and J lost 5, with 9 bases in between. CDR1 is WSHSY, CDR2 SAAADI, per germline. The CDR3 sequence: CASSARIDNEQFF. CDR3 nucleotide sequence: TGCGCCAGCAGTGCCCGAATCGACAATGAGCAGTTCTTC.

There are many counts of this clonotype. The chain has TRBV5-6 and TRBJ2-4; 10 nucleotides agree with TRBD2. The J segment lost 7 bases and the V segment lost 1 base, leaving 5 bases of the junction unmatched. Germline CDR1 is SGHDT and CDR2 is YYEEEE. CDR3 size: 15 residues. Here the CDR3 reads CASSLRSGRGNIQYF. The DNA for the CDR3 is TGTGCCAGCAGCTTGAGAAGCGGGAGGGGTAACATTCAGTACTTC.